What follows are 20 T cell receptor beta chains derived from one specimen sequenced in a study of T cell repertoires in cytomegalovirus infection. One entry per CDR3 protein, called by TCRdb with MiXCR from the reads. The sample has fewer than 1,000,000 distinct CDR3 sequences; under 40% are singletons. Which antigens these TCRs recognize remains unknown. The sequencing used cultured CD8+ T cells from PBMCs, collected from culture after CMV antigen stimulation. The receptors were gathered from a human donor in good health (CMV status not recorded). Some clones in this sample may be carry-over from other donors' samples.

This clonotype showed up many times. The V gene is TRBV20-1, the J gene TRBJ1-5, with no clear D. Deletions cut 2 bases from V and 2 bases from J, with 16 bases between. There are 16 residues in the CDR3. In germline, CDR1 is DFQATT, CDR2 SNEGSKA (reference sequence). The DNA for the CDR3 is TGCAGTGCTAGAAACAGTGCACAGTGGGGCAATCAGCCCCAGCATTTT. It encodes CSARNSAQWGNQPQHF.

The chain has TRBV9 and TRBJ2-1, with D perhaps matching TRBD2 (5 bases). Germline values: CDR1 SGDLS, CDR2 YYNGEE. The CDR3 runs to 15 residues. The germline V and J ends were trimmed by 4 bases and 3 bases, with 14 bases remaining between them. In nucleotides, the CDR3 is TGTGCCAGCAGCCTGGACTCCCAACACTACAATGAGCAGTTCTTC. Its protein product is CASSLDSQHYNEQFF.

This clonotype was seen many times. V gene TRBV12-5 combines with J gene TRBJ1-6; tentative D call: TRBD1 (5 bases). The CDR3 totals 18 residues. Germline V CDR1 and CDR2: LGHNT, FRNRAP. Trimming removed 6 bases at V and 3 bases at J, with 21 bases between. The CDR3 sequence: CASGLSGALNIYNSPLHF. In DNA form, the CDR3 reads TGTGCTAGTGGCCTCTCCGGGGCCCTTAACATCTATAATTCACCCCTCCACTTT.

This rearrangement joins TRBV6-2 or TRBV6-3 to TRBJ2-7; tentative D call: TRBD1 (5 bases). V lost 7 bases, J lost 6 bases, and 16 bases lay in between. Germline V gene sequence: CDR1 MNHEY, CDR2 SVGEGT. This CDR3 is built from 13 residues. The CDR3 coding sequence is TGTGCCAGCACAGACAGCCCCCGAGGCGAGCAGTACGTC. The encoded protein is CASTDSPRGEQYV.

V and J are TRBV12-3 or TRBV12-4 and TRBJ2-5, with D possibly matching TRBD2 (7 bases). Trimming cost V 6 bases and J 2 bases, with 19 bases left between them. The CDR3 is made up of 16 amino acids. The CDR3 loop reads CASRPSWGGPQETQYF. CDR3 DNA: TGTGCCAGCAGGCCCTCTTGGGGGGGGCCACAAGAGACCCAGTACTTC.

This chain connects TRBV20-1 to TRBJ2-5; D may be TRBD1 (7 bases). V was trimmed by 6 bases and J by 5 bases, leaving 22 bases between them. CDR1 and CDR2 from the germline V gene are DFQATT and SNEGSKA (reference sequence). CDR3 length equals 15 residues. Written as DNA, the CDR3 is TGCAGTGCAGGAAGTTACGAGGGGGCGGGGGAGACCCAGTACTTC. It specifies CSAGSYEGAGETQYF.

The chain recombines TRBV13 with TRBJ2-5, with D possibly TRBD1 on 5 matching bases. This CDR3 is built from 14 residues. Trimming removed 1 base from V and 3 bases from J, with 9 bases in between. CDR1 PRHDT and CDR2 FYEKMQ come from the germline V gene (reference sequence). DNA of the CDR3: TGTGCCAGCAGCTTAGCCCAGGACAAAGAGACCCAGTACTTC. It yields the protein CASSLAQDKETQYF.

V and J are TRBV27 and TRBJ2-2; D unresolved. From germline, CDR1 is MNHEY and CDR2 SMNVEV (reference sequence). Trimming pared 6 bases from V and 0 bases from J, leaving 14 bases between. This CDR3 comprises 16 residues. As DNA, the CDR3 is TGTGCCAGCAGCACGAGGTTTTTTTCGAACACCGGGGAGCTGTTTTTT. It specifies CASSTRFFSNTGELFF.

Only a few counts were recorded for this clonotype. The chain links TRBV7-9 to TRBJ2-7; D perhaps matches TRBD1 (5 bases). The CDR3 is 15 residues long. V lost 5 bases to trimming and J lost 0 bases, with 14 bases between them. Germline CDR1 is SEHNR and CDR2 is FQNEAQ (reference sequence). The CDR3 bases are TGTGCCAGCAGCAAGGCAACAGACAGCTCCTACGAGCAGTACTTC. Translation: CASSKATDSSYEQYF.

This clonotype showed up just a few times. This may stem from a read error, because a much larger clone lies one nucleotide away. The chain links TRBV2 to TRBJ2-3; the match to TRBD2 covers 8 bases. Germline V gene lookup returns CDR1 SNHLY and CDR2 FYNNEI. The length of the CDR3 is 15 residues. V lost 3 bases and J lost 3; bases outside the gene matches: 5. The CDR3 sequence: CASSDGGGTTDTQYF. Written as DNA, the CDR3 is TGTGCCAGCAGTGATGGCGGGGGGACTACAGATACGCAGTATTTT.

This clonotype was picked up many times. The CDR3 DNA sequence: TGTGCCAGCAGCTTAGGAGCCGGGACAAGCACAGATACGCAGTATTTT. Its translation: CASSLGAGTSTDTQYF. The J gene is TRBJ2-3, the V gene TRBV7-8, with D perhaps matching TRBD1 (6 bases). The CDR3 consists of 16 residues. Per germline, CDR1 SGHVS and CDR2 FQNEAQ. V was pared by 1 base and J by 0 bases, with 11 bases between.

The rearrangement joins TRBV23-1 to TRBJ1-5, with D possibly being TRBD1 (5 bases). TRBV23-1 is an ORF, with its function uncertain. The CDR3 loop spans 15 amino acids. The V gene lost 0 bases and the J gene lost 7 bases, with 13 bases spanning the gap. This CDR3 is CASSQSGRRGQPQHF. DNA for the CDR3: TGCGCCAGCAGTCAATCGGGCAGGAGGGGACAGCCCCAGCATTTT.

This clonotype was observed a handful of times. Possible read error: a much larger clone is one base away. The CDR3: CASSLDRYQETQYF. DNA of the CDR3: TGTGCCAGCAGCTTAGACAGGTACCAAGAGACCCAGTACTTC. The chain is built from TRBV7-9 and TRBJ2-5; maybe TRBD1 (5 bases). This CDR3 is built from 14 residues. V shed 1 base and J shed 0 bases, with 6 bases lying between them. The germline V gene has CDR1 SEHNR and CDR2 FQNEAQ (reference sequence).

This clonotype showed up many times. The V gene is TRBV7-9, the J gene TRBJ1-2; D may be TRBD1 (5 bases). This CDR3 is built from 15 residues. The germline V and J ends were trimmed by 0 bases and 3 bases, with 11 bases remaining between them. In germline, CDR1 is SEHNR, CDR2 FQNEAQ (reference sequence). The CDR3 spells CASSLAPSQDYGYTF. As DNA, the CDR3 is TGTGCCAGCAGCTTAGCGCCTTCACAGGACTATGGCTACACCTTC.

This clonotype came up many times. The chain carries TRBV27 and TRBJ1-2; D gene uncertain. This CDR3 is built from 15 residues. Germline lookup yields CDR1 MNHEY and CDR2 SMNVEV (reference sequence). V was clipped by 5 bases and J by 1 base, with 14 bases between them. CDR3 in DNA: TGTGCCAGCAGTCCATCGACGGGAATTAACTATGGCTACACCTTC. Encoded protein: CASSPSTGINYGYTF.

This clonotype was recorded a few times. The chain combines TRBV27 with TRBJ1-1; D is perhaps TRBD1 (6 bases). Trimming pared 8 bases from V and 3 bases from J, leaving 13 bases between. Germline CDR1 and CDR2: MNHEY and SMNVEV (reference sequence). The CDR3 is 13 amino acids. The chain's CDR3 is CASGGQTDTEAFF. In DNA form, the CDR3 reads TGTGCCAGCGGGGGACAAACAGACACTGAAGCTTTCTTT.

The chain joins TRBV15 to TRBJ2-4; a weak D match, TRBD1 (6 bases). CDR1 and CDR2 from the germline V gene are LNHNV and YYDKDF (reference sequence). The V end was cut by 5 bases, the J end by 5 bases, with 16 bases between. The CDR3 runs 15 residues. The CDR3 loop is CATSSRTDPENIQYF. The CDR3 DNA is TGTGCCACCAGCTCGCGGACAGACCCTGAAAACATTCAGTACTTC.

This clonotype occurred a few times. This sequence joins TRBV6-6 and TRBJ2-1, with no clear D. The length of the CDR3 is 14 residues. The germline CDR1 and CDR2 sequences are MNHNY and SVGAGI (reference sequence). With 2 bases removed from V and 4 bases from J, the gap between germline ends came to 9 bases. CDR3 bases: TGTGCCAGCAGTTACACCCGCAGTTACAATGAGCAGTTCTTC. Amino acids: CASSYTRSYNEQFF.

In its sample, this clonotype was seen a few times. The chain is built from TRBV12-3 or TRBV12-4 and TRBJ2-3, with 7 bases that match TRBD2. This CDR3 is built from 15 residues. The V gene end was trimmed by 0 bases and the J gene end by 5 bases; junction bases not matched to a gene: 5. CDR3 sequence (DNA): TGTGCCAGCAGTTTAGCATCTGGGGGGGGAGATACGCAGTATTTT. This gives the protein CASSLASGGGDTQYF.

This clonotype has a handful of counts. The chain joins TRBV7-8 to TRBJ2-5, with 7 bases that match TRBD2. Per germline, CDR1 SGHVS and CDR2 FQNEAQ. Unmatched junction bases numbered 5, after V lost 0 bases and J lost 4 bases. This CDR3 has 15 amino acids. Here the CDR3 reads CASSLAGRVGETQYF. CDR3 bases: TGTGCCAGCAGCTTAGCGGGGAGGGTAGGAGAGACCCAGTACTTC.